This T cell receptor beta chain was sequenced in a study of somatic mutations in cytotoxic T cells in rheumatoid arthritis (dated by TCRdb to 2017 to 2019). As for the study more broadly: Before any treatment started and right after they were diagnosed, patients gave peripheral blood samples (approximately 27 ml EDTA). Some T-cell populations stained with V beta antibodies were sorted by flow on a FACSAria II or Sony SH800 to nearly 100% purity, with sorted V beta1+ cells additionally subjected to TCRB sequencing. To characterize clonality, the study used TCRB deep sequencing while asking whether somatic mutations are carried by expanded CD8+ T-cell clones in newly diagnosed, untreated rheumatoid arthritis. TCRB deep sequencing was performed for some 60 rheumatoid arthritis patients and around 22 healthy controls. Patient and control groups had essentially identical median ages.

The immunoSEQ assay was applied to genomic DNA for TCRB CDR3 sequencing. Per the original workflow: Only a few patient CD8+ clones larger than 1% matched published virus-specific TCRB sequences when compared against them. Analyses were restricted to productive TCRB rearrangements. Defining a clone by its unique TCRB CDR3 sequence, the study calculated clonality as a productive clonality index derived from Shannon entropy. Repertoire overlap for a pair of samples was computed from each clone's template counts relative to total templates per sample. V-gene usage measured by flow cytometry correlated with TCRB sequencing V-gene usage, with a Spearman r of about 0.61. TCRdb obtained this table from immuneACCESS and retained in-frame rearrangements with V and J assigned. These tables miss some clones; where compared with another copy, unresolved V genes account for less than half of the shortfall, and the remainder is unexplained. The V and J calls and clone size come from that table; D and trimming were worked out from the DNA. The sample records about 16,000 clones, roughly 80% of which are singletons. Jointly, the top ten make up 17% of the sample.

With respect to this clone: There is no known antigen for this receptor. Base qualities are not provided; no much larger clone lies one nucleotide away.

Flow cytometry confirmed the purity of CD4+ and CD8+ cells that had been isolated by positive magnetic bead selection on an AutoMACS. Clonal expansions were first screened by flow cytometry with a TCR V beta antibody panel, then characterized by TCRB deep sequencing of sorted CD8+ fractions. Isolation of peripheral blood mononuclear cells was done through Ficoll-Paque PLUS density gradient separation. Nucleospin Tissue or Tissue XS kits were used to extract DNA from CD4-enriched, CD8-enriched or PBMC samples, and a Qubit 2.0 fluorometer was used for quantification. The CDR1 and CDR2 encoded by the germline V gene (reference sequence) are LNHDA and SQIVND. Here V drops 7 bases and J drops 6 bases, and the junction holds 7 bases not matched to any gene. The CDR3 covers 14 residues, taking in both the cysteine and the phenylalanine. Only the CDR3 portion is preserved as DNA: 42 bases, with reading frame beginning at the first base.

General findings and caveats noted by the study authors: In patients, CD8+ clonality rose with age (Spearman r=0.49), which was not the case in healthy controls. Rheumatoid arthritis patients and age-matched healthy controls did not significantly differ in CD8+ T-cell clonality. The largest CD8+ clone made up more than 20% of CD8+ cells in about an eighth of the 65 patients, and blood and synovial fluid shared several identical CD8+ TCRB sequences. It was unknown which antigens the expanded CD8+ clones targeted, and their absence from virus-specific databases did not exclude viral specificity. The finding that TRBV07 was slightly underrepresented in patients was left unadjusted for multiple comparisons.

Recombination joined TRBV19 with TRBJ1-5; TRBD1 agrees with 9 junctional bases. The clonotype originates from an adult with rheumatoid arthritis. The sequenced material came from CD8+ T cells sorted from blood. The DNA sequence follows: TGTGCCAGTATCCCGGGACAGGGCGGTCAGCCCCAGCATTTT. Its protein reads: CASIPGQGGQPQHF.